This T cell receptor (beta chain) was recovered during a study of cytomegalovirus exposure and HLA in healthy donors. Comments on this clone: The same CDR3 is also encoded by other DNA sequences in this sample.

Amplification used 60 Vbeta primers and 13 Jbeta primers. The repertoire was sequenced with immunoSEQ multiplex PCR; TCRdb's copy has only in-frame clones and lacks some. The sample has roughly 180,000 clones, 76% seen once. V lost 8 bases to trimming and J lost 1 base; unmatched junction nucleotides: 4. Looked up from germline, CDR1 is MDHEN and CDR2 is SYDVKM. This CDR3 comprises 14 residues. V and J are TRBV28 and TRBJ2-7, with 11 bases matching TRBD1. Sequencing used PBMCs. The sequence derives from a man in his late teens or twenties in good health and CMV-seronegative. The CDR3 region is CASRGQGGSYEQYF. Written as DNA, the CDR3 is TGTGCCAGCCGGGGACAGGGGGGTTCCTACGAGCAGTACTTC.